This T cell receptor beta chain appears in the sequencing data of a study of blood T cell repertoires in COVID-19. Study-wide background: Researchers got acute and convalescent COVID-19 samples from the United States, Italy and Spain. The analysed material was cDNA or gDNA that came from T cells, B-cell-depleted T cells, or PBMCs.

The germline CDR1 and CDR2 sequences are LNHNV and YYDKDF (reference sequence). CDR3 length: 17 residues. Unmatched junction bases numbered 14, after V lost 6 bases and J lost 3 bases. Produced via immunoSEQ multiplex PCR; TCRdb's table is partial and in-frame only. Among approximately 290,000 clones listed, roughly 90% were seen once. This receptor was identified in a woman aged 60-70 years with acute or convalescent COVID-19. Sequencing was done on a sample of peripheral blood. The chain recombines TRBV15 with TRBJ1-1; TRBD1 aligns across 9 bases. This CDR3 is CATSPDRGVGSDTEAFF. CDR3 DNA sequence: TGTGCCACCAGTCCGGACAGGGGAGTGGGATCCGACACTGAAGCTTTCTTT.